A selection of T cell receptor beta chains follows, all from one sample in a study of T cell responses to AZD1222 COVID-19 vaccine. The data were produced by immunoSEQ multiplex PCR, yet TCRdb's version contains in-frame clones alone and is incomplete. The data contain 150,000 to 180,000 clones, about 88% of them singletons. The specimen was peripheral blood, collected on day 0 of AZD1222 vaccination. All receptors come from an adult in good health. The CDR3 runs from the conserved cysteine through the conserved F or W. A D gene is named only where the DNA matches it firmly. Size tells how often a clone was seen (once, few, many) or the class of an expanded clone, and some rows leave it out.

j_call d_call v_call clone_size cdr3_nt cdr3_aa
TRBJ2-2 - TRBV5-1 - TGCGCCAGCAGCTTGGCCGGGTTGAGCACCGGGGAGCTGTTTTTT CASSLAGLSTGELFF
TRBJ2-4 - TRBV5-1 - TGCGCCAGCAGCTTGAACCCCGGGACGCCGGGAGACATTCAGTACTTC CASSLNPGTPGDIQYF
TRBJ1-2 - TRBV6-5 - TGTGCCAGCACCAGGACGGCTAACTATGGCTACACCTTC CASTRTANYGYTF
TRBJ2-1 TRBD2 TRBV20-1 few TGCAGTATCACTAGCGTAAATGAGCAGTTCTTC CSITSVNEQFF
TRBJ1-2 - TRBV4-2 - TGTGCCAGCAGCCAAGGGACAGAATATGGCTACACCTTC CASSQGTEYGYTF
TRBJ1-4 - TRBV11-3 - TGTGCCAGCAGCCCTTGGGGGGGCAGGGCCTTATATGAAAAACTGTTTTTT CASSPWGGRALYEKLFF
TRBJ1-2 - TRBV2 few TGTGCCAGCAGTGAAGAAGGGGGGGCATATGGCTACACCTTC CASSEEGGAYGYTF
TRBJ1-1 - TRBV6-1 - TGTGCCAGCAGTGATTGGGGCTTAATAGGTTTCTTT CASSDWGLIGFF
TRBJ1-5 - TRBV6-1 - TGTGCCAGCAGTGAAGATAAAGGGAGGTATCAGCCCCAGCATTTT CASSEDKGRYQPQHF
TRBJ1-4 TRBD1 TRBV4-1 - TGCGCCAGCAGCCAAGATGGGAACAGGGGGGAAAAACTGTTTTTT CASSQDGNRGEKLFF
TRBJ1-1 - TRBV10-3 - TGTGCCATCAGTGAGGGTGGAAACACTGAAGCTTTCTTT CAISEGGNTEAFF
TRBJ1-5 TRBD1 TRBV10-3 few TGTGCCATCAGGGAAGACAGGGAGGATCAGCCCCAGCATTTT CAIREDREDQPQHF
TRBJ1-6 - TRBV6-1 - TGTGCCAGCAGTGAAGGGGTGAGATCACCCCTCCACTTT CASSEGVRSPLHF
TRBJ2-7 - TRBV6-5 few TGTGCCAGCAGAGGGTCTAGTCGCGAGCAGTACTTC CASRGSSREQYF
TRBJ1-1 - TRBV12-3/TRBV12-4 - TGTGCCAGCAATAAACAGGTAGGGGCTGAAGCTTTCTTT CASNKQVGAEAFF
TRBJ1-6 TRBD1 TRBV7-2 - TGTGCCAGCAGGGGAGGGCAGGGGGCGACCTATAATTCACCCCTCCACTTT CASRGGQGATYNSPLHF
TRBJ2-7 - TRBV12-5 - TGTGCTAGTGGTTTGGCCCCACCGGGACCACCTTACGAGCAGTACTTC CASGLAPPGPPYEQYF